This T cell receptor (beta chain) is from a study of cytomegalovirus exposure and HLA in healthy donors. Points from the study as a whole: Researchers had no immune exposure information except CMV serostatus available. The study labeled under 200 TCR beta chains cytomegalovirus-associated. TCR beta sequences reportedly predicted most subjects' HLA-A and HLA-B alleles accurately. Most TCR beta V segments were productive about 90% or about 30% of the time in an earlier analysis.

V shed 5 bases and J shed 4 bases, with 21 bases lying between them. Germline CDR1 MDHEN, CDR2 SYDVKM. The CDR3 consists of 17 residues. Concerning this clone: Its antigen is not identified.

The PCR was carried out with 60 Vbeta primers and 13 Jbeta primers. Some clones are missing from TCRdb's copy, which holds only in-frame ones; the method was immunoSEQ multiplex PCR. The table lists roughly 120,000 clones. The TCR originated in a man aged 25-40 years in good health and CMV-seronegative. The rearrangement links TRBV28 to TRBJ2-1; D is perhaps TRBD2 (5 bases). The sample taken for sequencing was PBMCs. The CDR3 DNA reads as TGTGCCAGCAGTGGGAAATTAGAATCGGACTGGTACAATGAGCAGTTCTTC. Amino acids: CASSGKLESDWYNEQFF.